This entry lists 5 T cell receptor beta chains sequenced from one sample in a study of lymphopenia after photon versus proton radiotherapy. Sequenced by immunoSEQ multiplex PCR; TCRdb stores in-frame clones only, minus some. The sample records 37,000 or so clones, roughly 84% being singletons. The material was peripheral blood, obtained from a patient treated with photon-based radiotherapy. The origin of the receptors is a man aged 45-65 years with gastric cancer.

This chain uses TRBV7-2 with TRBJ2-2; 15 nucleotides agree with TRBD2. V dropped 5 bases and J dropped 1; count of bases not matched to a gene: 8. Germline lookup yields CDR1 SGHTA and CDR2 FQGNSA. This CDR3 has 19 amino acids. CDR3: CASSQGLAGGALNTGELFF. DNA of the CDR3: TGTGCCAGCAGCCAGGGACTAGCGGGAGGAGCTCTGAACACCGGGGAGCTGTTTTTT.

This chain uses TRBV29-1 with TRBJ2-7; D unclear. V was pared by 0 bases and J by 4 bases, with 10 bases between. This CDR3 spans 13 amino acids. CDR1 is SQVTM and CDR2 is ANQGSEA in the germline V gene. The CDR3 DNA reads as TGCAGCGTTGAAGATCAAAAGGGTTACGAGCAGTACTTC. Residues: CSVEDQKGYEQYF.

The chain employs TRBV4-3 and TRBJ2-3; no firm D call. The CDR3 contains 13 residues. Per the germline V gene, CDR1 is LGHNA and CDR2 is YSLEER. The V end lost 1 base, the J end lost 4 bases, and 6 bases lay between the germline ends. CDR3 coding DNA: TGCGCCAGCAGCCAAGCGAGCCCAGATACGCAGTATTTT. This encodes CASSQASPDTQYF.

This chain links TRBV9 with TRBJ2-5; 11 bases align to TRBD2. The CDR3 covers 16 residues. With 0 bases clipped from V and 2 bases from J, the junction kept 3 bases outside the gene matches. The germline CDR1 and CDR2 sequences are SGDLS and YYNGEE. The CDR3 here is CASSVAGTSGQETQYF. The CDR3 DNA is TGTGCCAGCAGCGTAGCTGGGACTAGCGGACAAGAGACCCAGTACTTC.

In the case of this clone: Possible read error: a much larger clone is one base away. The chain uses TRBV4-2 and TRBJ1-2, with 9 bases identical to TRBD1. The V gene's germline CDR1 is LGHNA and CDR2 YNFKEQ. CDR3 length: 15 residues. The chain's CDR3 is CANSATGGANYGYTF. The CDR3, as DNA: TGTGCCAACAGCGCCACAGGGGGCGCAAACTATGGCTACACCTTC.